This T cell receptor (beta chain) was identified in a study of TIL therapy for anti-PD-1-resistant metastatic lung cancer. In the study overall: Median tumor mutation burden was about 1.5 mutations per megabase.

Notes on the study in general: Many TIL product clones were absent from baseline tumor, suggesting clonal contraction.

Per germline, CDR1 LGHNA and CDR2 YSLEER. The V segment lost 4 bases and the J segment 3 bases; nucleotides outside the gene matches: 2. The CDR3 is 14 residues long. On this clone itself: Antigen specificity is unknown.

Time point defined: pre-treatment sample, taken before nivolumab and TIL therapy. Pleural nodules or supraclavicular lymph nodes made up most of the excised metastases sampled. Patients were adults with stage 4 NSCLC. The immunoSEQ assay was v3. The method was immunoSEQ multiplex PCR; TCRdb's version includes in-frame clones alone and lacks a portion of them. The data hold under 100,000 clones, with around three fifths observed a single time. The source of this sequence is a person between 25 and 79 years old with non-small cell lung cancer. The sample consisted of tumor tissue, taken at baseline. This chain links TRBV4-3 with TRBJ2-1; 8 nucleotides align to TRBD1. The CDR3 sequence is CASSLGQGYNEQFF. CDR3 DNA sequence: TGCGCCAGCAGCCTTGGACAGGGCTACAATGAGCAGTTCTTC.